Detailed here is one T cell receptor (beta chain). This clonotype was found a few times. The specificity of this receptor is unknown. Per-base qualities were not stored, and no clone one base away is much larger. This specimen belongs to a study of CD8 T cells in ankylosing spondylitis (dated by TCRdb to about 2017). Background for the entire study: The study set out to find disease-linked TCR variants by profiling T cell receptor beta repertoires in ankylosing spondylitis patients and healthy donors. Peripheral blood was sampled, and synovial fluid was also collected from ankylosing spondylitis patients. The full study cohort was made up of 25 ankylosing spondylitis patients and fewer than 120 healthy donors.

Sequencing relied on an Illumina HiSeq 2500. Quantitative 5'-RACE with molecular barcodes was the method used to prepare the TCR beta libraries. The study's processing was this. Disease-linked TCR variants were identified with a new computational method built on a probabilistic model of VDJ rearrangement. TCRdb applied fastp at Q25 and MiXCR to the public reads, then kept only in-frame beta chains. Identical CDR3 proteins give one entry, which carries the most common genes and DNA. The V and J calls and clone size are TCRdb's, not the authors'. Present in this sample are over 700,000 distinct CDR3 sequences, around 19% of which were seen just once. About 19% of the sample is in the top ten clones. Study-wide findings and limitations: Blood from ankylosing spondylitis patients appeared to be characterized by a TCR beta motif made up of fewer than ten highly homologous amino acid variants. In peripheral blood, the disease-linked clones were found at relatively low frequencies and had a CD8+ phenotype. Some motif variants were previously reported in synovial fluid and blood of reactive arthritis patients, suggesting common disease-initiation mechanisms. Significant enrichment of the disease-linked clones was reported in matched synovial fluid samples from ankylosing spondylitis patients.

This TCR derives from a male donor with ankylosing spondylitis. Sequenced material: blood, either unsorted or a sorted T cell fraction (not recorded which).

The CDR3 region has the sequence CSARAPKGTTEAFF. Read as DNA, the sequence is TGCAGTGCTAGAGCCCCCAAGGGGACCACTGAAGCTTTCTTT. The V and J genes are TRBV20-1 and TRBJ1-1; 5 matching bases give a weak D call of TRBD1. Trimming takes 1 base from V and 4 bases from J, and the germline ends sit 13 bases apart. CDR3 length: 14 amino acids, cysteine to phenylalanine. Kept here is only the CDR3 DNA, which spans 42 bases and is read in frame from base 1. CDR1 DFQATT and CDR2 SNEGSKA are derived from the germline V gene (reference sequence).